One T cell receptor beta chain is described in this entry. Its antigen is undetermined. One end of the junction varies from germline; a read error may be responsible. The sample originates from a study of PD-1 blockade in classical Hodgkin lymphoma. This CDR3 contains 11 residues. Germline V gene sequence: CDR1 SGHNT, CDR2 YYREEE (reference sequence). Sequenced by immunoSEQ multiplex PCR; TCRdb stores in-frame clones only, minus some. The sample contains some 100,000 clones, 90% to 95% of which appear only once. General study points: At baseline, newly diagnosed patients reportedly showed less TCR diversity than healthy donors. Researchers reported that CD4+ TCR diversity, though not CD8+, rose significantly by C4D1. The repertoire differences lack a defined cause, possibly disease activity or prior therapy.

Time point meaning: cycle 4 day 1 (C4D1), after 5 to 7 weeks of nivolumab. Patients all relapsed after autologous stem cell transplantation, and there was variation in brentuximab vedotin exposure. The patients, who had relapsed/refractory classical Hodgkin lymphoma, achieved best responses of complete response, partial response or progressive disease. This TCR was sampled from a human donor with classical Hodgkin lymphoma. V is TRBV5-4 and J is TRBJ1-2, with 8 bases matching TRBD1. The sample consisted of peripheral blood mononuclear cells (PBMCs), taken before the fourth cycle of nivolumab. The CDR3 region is CASSGWDRQDF. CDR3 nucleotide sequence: TGTGCCAGCAGCGGGTGGGACAGGCAGGATTTC.